This T cell receptor beta chain was recovered during a study of identical twins. Regarding the study as a whole: Conclusions rested on cross-sectional statistics rather than following the same donors. Abundant beta clonotypes from cord blood had fewer insertions, unlike memory repertoires, which showed none.

TCRdb passed the 5' RACE reads through MiXCR, listing each CDR3 protein once. The repertoire consists of about 660,000 distinct CDR3 sequences, with 8.6% occurring once and the leading ten covering around 0.98%. This clonotype was found many times. Its antigen remains unidentified. The germline V gene encodes CDR1 SNHLY and CDR2 FYNNEI. Trimming cost V 2 bases and J 3 bases, with 11 bases left between them. The CDR3 spans 15 residues. The data also belong to a second study, concerning yellow fever vaccine responses in identical twins.

This receptor was taken from a woman between 18 and 29 years old in good health. The chain couples TRBV2 to TRBJ1-5, with D possibly TRBD1 on 6 matching bases. Sequencing used PBMCs. CDR3 bases: TGTGCCAGCAGTGAATTCAGGGGCGTCAATCAGCCCCAGCATTTT. Amino acid sequence: CASSEFRGVNQPQHF.